These 26 T cell receptor beta chains were all obtained from the same sample, sequenced in a study of cytomegalovirus exposure and HLA in healthy donors. The PCR had 60 Vbeta and 13 Jbeta primers. Generated by immunoSEQ multiplex PCR, the TCRdb table keeps only in-frame clones and is missing some. The sample consists of around 150,000 clones, roughly 75% of them appearing once. Material for sequencing was PBMCs. The receptors originated from a man younger than 40 in good health.

The J gene is TRBJ1-5, the V gene TRBV27; 7 nucleotides agree with TRBD1. Germline CDR1 and CDR2: MNHEY and SMNVEV (reference sequence). The CDR3 loop spans 14 amino acids. Trimming removed 10 bases from V and 3 bases from J; junction bases left unmatched: 9. The CDR3 loop reads CATSSQGVNQPQHF. In DNA, the CDR3 is TGTGCCACCTCGTCCCAGGGGGTCAATCAGCCCCAGCATTTT.

Concerning this clone itself: The germline gene is not matched at one end of the junction; a read error may be the cause. The rearrangement uses TRBV7-9 and TRBJ1-1; no reliable D call. Germline V gene data show CDR1 as SEHNR and CDR2 as FQNEAQ (reference sequence). This CDR3 is 13 amino acids long. CDR3 DNA: TGTTCCAGCAGCTTAGCACAGAACACTGAAGCTTTCTTT. This encodes CSSSLAQNTEAFF.

V gene TRBV10-3 combines with J gene TRBJ1-1; perhaps TRBD1 as D (6 bases). CDR1 and CDR2 from the germline V gene are ENHRY and SYGVKD. V lost 0 bases and J lost 11, with 16 bases in between. The CDR3 has 14 residues. This CDR3 is CAISESITGTGAFF. CDR3 bases: TGTGCCATCAGTGAGTCGATAACAGGGACCGGGGCTTTCTTT.

This clone has more than one count but fewer than ten. The chain joins TRBV6-5 to TRBJ1-1; no reliable D call. CDR3 length: 13 amino acids. Trimming shortened V by 2 bases and J by 1 base, and 5 bases separated the two germline ends. Germline CDR1 is MNHEY and CDR2 is SVGAGI. The CDR3 loop reads CASSYAENTEAFF. CDR3 nucleotide sequence: TGTGCCAGCAGTTACGCGGAGAACACTGAAGCTTTCTTT.

The genes are TRBV5-1 and TRBJ2-6; 8 bases line up with TRBD1. CDR3 length equals 16 residues. The germline V gene has CDR1 SGHRS and CDR2 YFSETQ. V trimming: 4 bases; J trimming: 0 bases; junction bases outside the gene matches: 3. The DNA of the CDR3 is TGCGCCAGCAGCCGGGACAGGTTCTCTGGGGCCAACGTCCTGACTTTC. Translated: CASSRDRFSGANVLTF.

The chain joins TRBV19 to TRBJ2-1; 7 bases match TRBD1. V was pared by 6 bases and J by 4 bases, with 3 bases of the junction left unmatched. This CDR3 spans 13 amino acids. CDR1 LNHDA and CDR2 SQIVND come from the germline V gene (reference sequence). The CDR3 nucleotides are TGTGCCAGTAGGGACAGGTTATACAATGAGCAGTTCTTC. Translation: CASRDRLYNEQFF.

The DNA for the CDR3 is TGTGCCAGCAGTTTATTGGTACAGGGAGCTAACTATGGCTACACCTTC. It is translated as CASSLLVQGANYGYTF. This sequence joins TRBV28 and TRBJ1-2, with D perhaps TRBD1 (6 bases). V was shortened by 1 base and J by 0 bases, with 12 bases between the two germline ends. This CDR3 comprises 16 residues. Germline lookup yields CDR1 MDHEN and CDR2 SYDVKM.

This clone was observed once. The rearrangement joins TRBV5-1 to TRBJ2-2; 9 nucleotides agree with TRBD1. Per germline, CDR1 SGHRS and CDR2 YFSETQ. The CDR3 is 14 amino acids. V gave up 4 bases and J gave up 5 bases; unmatched junction bases: 3. The chain's CDR3 is CASSAGQGTGELFF. The CDR3 DNA reads as TGCGCCAGCAGCGCGGGACAGGGAACCGGGGAGCTGTTTTTT.

This chain uses TRBV21-1 with TRBJ1-1; the table's D gene call, TRBD1, was not cross checked with the DNA. TRBV21-1 is shown as a pseudogene. The CDR3 extends over 14 amino acids. The CDR3, as DNA: TGTGCCAGCAGCAAAGGGGGCGAGAACACTGAAGCTTTCTTT. Translated: CASSKGGENTEAFF.

This clone was recorded once. CDR3: CASSGVGPYEQFF. The CDR3 bases are TGTGCCAGTAGTGGAGTTGGCCCCTATGAGCAGTTCTTC. The gene calls are TRBV19 and TRBJ2-1; no reliable D call. Trimming took 5 bases from V and 8 from J, leaving 13 bases between them. In germline, CDR1 is LNHDA, CDR2 SQIVND (reference sequence). The CDR3 is 13 amino acids.

CDR3 DNA sequence: TGTGCCAGCAGTCCTGACTTGAAATACAATGAGCAGTTCTTC. Its protein product is CASSPDLKYNEQFF. This chain links TRBV9 with TRBJ2-1; D gene unclear. The germline V gene has CDR1 SGDLS and CDR2 YYNGEE. Trimming shortened V by 5 bases and J by 4 bases, and 13 bases separated the two germline ends. This CDR3 spans 14 amino acids.

The V gene is TRBV30, the J gene TRBJ2-7; D not resolved. The V end lost 0 bases, the J end lost 2 bases, and 14 bases lay between the germline ends. Germline V gives CDR1 GTSNPN, CDR2 SVGIG (reference sequence). The CDR3 is 15 residues long. The CDR3 here is CAWSVLDRLAYEQYF. DNA for the CDR3: TGTGCCTGGAGTGTACTGGATAGACTCGCCTACGAGCAGTACTTC.

This clone came up once. CDR3: CASSVGGQGLAGNTIYF. The CDR3 DNA is TGTGCCAGCAGCGTAGGTGGTCAGGGGCTCGCAGGAAACACCATATATTTT. The chain joins TRBV9 to TRBJ1-3, with a possible D match to TRBD1 (6 bases). The length of the CDR3 is 17 residues. The V end was cut by 0 bases, the J end by 4 bases, with 17 bases between. The germline gives CDR1 SGDLS, CDR2 YYNGEE.

This sequence joins TRBV30 and TRBJ2-2, with no clear D. V was cut by 4 bases and J by 4 bases, with 13 bases left in between. This CDR3 has 14 residues. Germline CDR1 is GTSNPN and CDR2 is SVGIG (reference sequence). The CDR3 loop is CAWNGQFGTGELFF. CDR3 coding DNA: TGTGCCTGGAATGGGCAGTTCGGCACCGGGGAGCTGTTTTTT.

The chain is built from TRBV30 and TRBJ2-2, with 7 nucleotides matching TRBD1. V lost 3 bases to trimming and J lost 1 base; unmatched junction nucleotides: 8. The CDR3 sequence is 16 residues long. The germline CDR1 and CDR2 sequences are GTSNPN and SVGIG (reference sequence). The CDR3 protein is CAWRERTGMNTGELFF. In DNA form, the CDR3 reads TGTGCCTGGAGGGAACGGACAGGAATGAACACCGGGGAGCTGTTTTTT. Full variable domain (remainder filled in from reference TRBV30 and TRBJ2-2): SQTIHQWPATLVQPVGSPLSLECTVEGTSNPNLYWYRQAAGRGLQLLFYSVGIGQISSEVPQNLSASRPQDRQFILSSKKLLLSDSGFYLCAWRERTGMNTGELFFGEGSRLTVL.

The gene calls are TRBV7-2 and TRBJ2-7, with 9 nucleotides matching TRBD2. J was trimmed by 3 bases and V by 3 bases; bases with no gene match: 6. The germline gives CDR1 SGHTA, CDR2 FQGNSA. The length of the CDR3 is 15 residues. This CDR3 reads CASSFGSGSNYEQYF. As DNA, the CDR3 is TGTGCCAGCAGCTTTGGTAGCGGGAGTAACTACGAGCAGTACTTC. The variable domain in full, with the rest retrieved from reference TRBV7-2 and TRBJ2-7, is GAGVSQSPSNKVTEKGKDVELRCDPISGHTALYWYRQSLGQGLEFLIYFQGNSAPDKSGLPSDRFSAERTGGSVSTLTIQRTQQEDSAVYLCASSFGSGSNYEQYFGPGTRLTVT.

To note about this clone: A read error may account for a junction end that differs from germline. The V and J genes are TRBV5-1 and TRBJ2-5, with 9 bases fitting TRBD1. The CDR3 covers 14 residues. Germline assignment: CDR1 SGHRS and CDR2 YFSETQ. The CDR3 protein is CASRSGTGPETRYF. CDR3 DNA: TGCGCCAGCAGGTCCGGGACAGGGCCAGAGACCCGGTACTTC.

The chain has TRBV6-5 and TRBJ1-3; possibly TRBD1 for D (6 bases). The V gene's germline CDR1 is MNHEY and CDR2 SVGAGI. The V and J ends lost 5 bases and 4 bases respectively, with 12 bases between them. The CDR3 spans 14 residues. The CDR3 coding sequence is TGTGCCAGCAGTGATCAGGGGTCAGGAAACACCATATATTTT. Its translation: CASSDQGSGNTIYF.

J is TRBJ2-2 and V is TRBV29-1; the match to TRBD2 covers 7 bases. CDR3 length equals 15 residues. CDR1 is SQVTM, CDR2 ANQGSEA, per germline. V lost 3 bases to trimming and J lost 2 bases; unmatched junction nucleotides: 6. The CDR3 DNA follows: TGCAGCGTTGAGTCGAGCGGGACCAACACCGGGGAGCTGTTTTTT. Its protein product is CSVESSGTNTGELFF.

The genes are TRBV28 and TRBJ2-2; perhaps TRBD2 as D (5 bases). The germline V and J ends were trimmed by 5 bases and 4 bases, with 5 bases remaining between them. Germline values: CDR1 MDHEN, CDR2 SYDVKM. This CDR3 spans 12 amino acids. The CDR3 DNA sequence: TGTGCCAGCAGTGAGGGCACCGGGGAGCTGTTTTTT. It translates to CASSEGTGELFF.

V and J are TRBV9 and TRBJ2-7; D call uncertain. The CDR3 consists of 15 residues. Germline V lookup: CDR1 SGDLS, CDR2 YYNGEE. V was cut by 0 bases and J by 1 base, with 11 bases left in between. For the CDR3, the DNA is TGTGCCAGCAGCGTAGCATCGGGTCGTTCCTACGAGCAGTACTTC. Its protein is CASSVASGRSYEQYF.

The rearrangement joins TRBV5-6 to TRBJ2-5; TRBD2 aligns across 8 bases. Germline V gene sequence: CDR1 SGHDT, CDR2 YYEEEE. V shed 4 bases, J shed 5 bases, and the junction held 13 bases outside the gene matches. The CDR3 consists of 16 residues. CDR3 sequence: CASSGGGRDLGETQYF. CDR3 in DNA: TGTGCCAGCAGCGGCGGGGGGAGGGACCTAGGGGAGACCCAGTACTTC.

In its sample, this clone was seen a few times. The V call is TRBV30, the J call TRBJ1-2; unclear D gene. Germline V gives CDR1 GTSNPN, CDR2 SVGIG (reference sequence). The CDR3 is made up of 13 amino acids. V gave up 5 bases and J gave up 1 base, with 11 bases separating them. The chain's CDR3 is CAWGPGGNYGYTF. Written as DNA, the CDR3 is TGTGCCTGGGGTCCTGGAGGTAACTATGGCTACACCTTC.

The V and J genes are TRBV11-2 and TRBJ2-7; D may be TRBD1 (6 bases). This CDR3 has 15 amino acids. V gave up 0 bases and J gave up 9 bases, with 18 bases separating them. CDR1 is SGHAT and CDR2 is FQNNGV in the germline V gene. The CDR3 DNA reads TGTGCCAGCAGCTTAGACGACAGGACGACCTCCGGGCAGTACTTC. It yields the protein CASSLDDRTTSGQYF.

This clone has a handful of counts. The chain joins TRBV7-9 to TRBJ2-7; a possible D gene is TRBD1 (6 bases). Germline CDR1 and CDR2: SEHNR and FQNEAQ (reference sequence). The CDR3 totals 12 residues. Trimming pared 5 bases from V and 4 bases from J, leaving 9 bases between. The chain's CDR3 is CASSQDRYEQYF. The CDR3 DNA sequence: TGTGCCAGCAGCCAAGACAGGTACGAGCAGTACTTC.

The V gene is TRBV27, the J gene TRBJ2-3, with D maybe TRBD1 (5 bases). The CDR3 is 15 amino acids. Germline V gene data show CDR1 as MNHEY and CDR2 as SMNVEV (reference sequence). The V gene lost 5 bases and the J gene lost 0 bases, with 12 bases spanning the gap. The CDR3 DNA is TGTGCCAGCAGTAAGTTTCAGGGTAGCACAGATACGCAGTATTTT. Translation gives CASSKFQGSTDTQYF.